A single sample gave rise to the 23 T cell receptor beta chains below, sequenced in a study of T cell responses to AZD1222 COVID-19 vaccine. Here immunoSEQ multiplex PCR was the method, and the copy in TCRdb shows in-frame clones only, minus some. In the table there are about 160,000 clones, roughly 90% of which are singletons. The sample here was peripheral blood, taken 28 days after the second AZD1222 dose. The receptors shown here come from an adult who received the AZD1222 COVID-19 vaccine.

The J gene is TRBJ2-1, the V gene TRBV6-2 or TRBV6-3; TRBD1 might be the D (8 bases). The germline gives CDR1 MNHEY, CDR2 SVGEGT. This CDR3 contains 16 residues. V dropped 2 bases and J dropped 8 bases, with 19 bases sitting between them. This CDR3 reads CASSYPRTGRGDEQFF. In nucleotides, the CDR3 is TGTGCCAGCAGTTACCCCCGGACAGGGAGGGGCGATGAGCAGTTCTTC.

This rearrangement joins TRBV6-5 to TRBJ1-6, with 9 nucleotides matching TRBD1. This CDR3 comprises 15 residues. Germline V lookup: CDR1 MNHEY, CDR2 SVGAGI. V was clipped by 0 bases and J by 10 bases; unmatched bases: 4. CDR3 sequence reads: CASSYSGQGKSPLHF. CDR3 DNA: TGTGCCAGCAGTTACTCCGGACAGGGGAAATCACCCCTCCACTTT.

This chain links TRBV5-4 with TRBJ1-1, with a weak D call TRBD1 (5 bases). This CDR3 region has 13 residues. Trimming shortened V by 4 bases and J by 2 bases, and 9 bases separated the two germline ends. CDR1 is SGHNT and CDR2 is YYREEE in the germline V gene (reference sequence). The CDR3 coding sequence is TGTGCCAGCAGCCATGACAGAAACACTGAAGCTTTCTTT. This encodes CASSHDRNTEAFF.

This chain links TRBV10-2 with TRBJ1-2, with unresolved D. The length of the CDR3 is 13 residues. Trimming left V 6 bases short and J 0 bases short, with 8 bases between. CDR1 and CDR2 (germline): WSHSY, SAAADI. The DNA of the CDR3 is TGCGCCAGCAGCGGTCAGACTAACTATGGCTACACCTTC. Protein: CASSGQTNYGYTF.

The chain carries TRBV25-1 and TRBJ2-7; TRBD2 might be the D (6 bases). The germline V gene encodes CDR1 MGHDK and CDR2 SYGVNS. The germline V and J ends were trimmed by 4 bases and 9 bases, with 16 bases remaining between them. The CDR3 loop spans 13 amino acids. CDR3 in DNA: TGTGCCAGCAGTGGGAGCCCGGGGGAGCGGCAGTACTTC. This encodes CASSGSPGERQYF.

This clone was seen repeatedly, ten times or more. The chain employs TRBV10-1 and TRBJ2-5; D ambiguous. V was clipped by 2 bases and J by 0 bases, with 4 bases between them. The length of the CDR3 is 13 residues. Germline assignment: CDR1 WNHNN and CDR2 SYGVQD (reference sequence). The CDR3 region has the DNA TGCGCCAGCAGTGAGGACTACCAAGAGACCCAGTACTTC. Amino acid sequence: CASSEDYQETQYF.

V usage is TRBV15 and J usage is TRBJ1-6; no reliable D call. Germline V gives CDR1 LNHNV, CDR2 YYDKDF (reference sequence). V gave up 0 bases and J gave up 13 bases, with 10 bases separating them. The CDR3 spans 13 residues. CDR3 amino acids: CATSRDPAWPLHF. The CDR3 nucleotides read TGTGCCACCAGCAGAGATCCAGCCTGGCCCCTCCACTTT.

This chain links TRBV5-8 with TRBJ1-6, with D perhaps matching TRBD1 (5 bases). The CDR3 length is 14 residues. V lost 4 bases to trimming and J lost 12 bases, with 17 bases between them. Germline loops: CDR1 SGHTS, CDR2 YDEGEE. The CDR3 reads CASSRWDGEKPLHF. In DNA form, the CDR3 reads TGTGCCAGCAGCCGCTGGGACGGTGAGAAACCCCTCCACTTT.

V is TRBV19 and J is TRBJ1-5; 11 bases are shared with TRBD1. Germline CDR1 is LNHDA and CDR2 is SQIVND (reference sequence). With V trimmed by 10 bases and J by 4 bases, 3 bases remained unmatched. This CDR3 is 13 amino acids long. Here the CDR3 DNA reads TGTGCCACCGGGACAGGGGGGAATCAGCCCCAGCATTTT. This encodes CATGTGGNQPQHF.

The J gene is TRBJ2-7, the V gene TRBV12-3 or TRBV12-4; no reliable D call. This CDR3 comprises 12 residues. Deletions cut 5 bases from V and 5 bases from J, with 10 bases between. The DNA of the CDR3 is TGTGCCAGCAGTCCCGACCGAAACGAGCAGTACTTC. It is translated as CASSPDRNEQYF.

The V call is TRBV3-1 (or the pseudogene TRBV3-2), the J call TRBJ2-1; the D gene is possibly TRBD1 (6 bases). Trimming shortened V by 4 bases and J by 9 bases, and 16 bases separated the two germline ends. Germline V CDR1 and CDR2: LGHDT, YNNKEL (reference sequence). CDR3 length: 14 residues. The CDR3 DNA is TGTGCCAGCAGCCCCCAGGGGTTGGGCGTTGAGCAGTTCTTC. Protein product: CASSPQGLGVEQFF.

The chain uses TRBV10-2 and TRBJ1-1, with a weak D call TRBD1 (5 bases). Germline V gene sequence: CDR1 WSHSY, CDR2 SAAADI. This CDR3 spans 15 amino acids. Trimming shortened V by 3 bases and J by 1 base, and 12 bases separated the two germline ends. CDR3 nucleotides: TGCGCCAGCAGTGATACCCCCACAGGGAACACTGAAGCTTTCTTT. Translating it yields CASSDTPTGNTEAFF.

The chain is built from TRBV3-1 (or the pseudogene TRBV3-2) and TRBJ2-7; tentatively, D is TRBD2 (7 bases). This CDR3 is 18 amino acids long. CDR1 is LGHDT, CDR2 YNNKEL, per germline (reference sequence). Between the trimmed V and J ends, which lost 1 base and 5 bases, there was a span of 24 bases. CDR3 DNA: TGTGCCAGCAGCCAAGGCGCCGGCGGGGGTACAGGGAGAAACGAGCAGTACTTC. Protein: CASSQGAGGGTGRNEQYF.

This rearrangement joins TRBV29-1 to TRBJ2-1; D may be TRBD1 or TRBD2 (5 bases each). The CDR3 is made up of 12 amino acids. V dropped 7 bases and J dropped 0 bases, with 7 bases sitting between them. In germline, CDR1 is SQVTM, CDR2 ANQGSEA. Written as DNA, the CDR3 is TGCAGCGGGGGGAGCTCCTACAATGAGCAGTTCTTC. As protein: CSGGSSYNEQFF.

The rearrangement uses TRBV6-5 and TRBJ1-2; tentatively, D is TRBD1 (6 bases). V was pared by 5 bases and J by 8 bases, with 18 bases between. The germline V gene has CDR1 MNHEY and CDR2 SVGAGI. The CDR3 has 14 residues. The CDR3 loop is CASSPTLGGGGYTF. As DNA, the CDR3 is TGTGCCAGCAGTCCAACCTTAGGGGGAGGCGGCTACACCTTC.

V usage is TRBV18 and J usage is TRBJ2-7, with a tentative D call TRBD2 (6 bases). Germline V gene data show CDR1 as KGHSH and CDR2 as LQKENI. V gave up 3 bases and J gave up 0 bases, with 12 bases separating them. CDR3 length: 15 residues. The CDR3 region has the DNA TGTGCCAGCTCACCTGCGACTAGAAACTCCTACGAGCAGTACTTC. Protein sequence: CASSPATRNSYEQYF.

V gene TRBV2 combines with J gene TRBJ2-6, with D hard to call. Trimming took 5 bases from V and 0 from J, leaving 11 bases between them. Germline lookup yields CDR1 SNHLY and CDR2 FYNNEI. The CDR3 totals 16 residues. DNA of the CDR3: TGTGCCAGCAGTCCCGGCCCCTCCTCTGGGGCCAACGTCCTGACTTTC. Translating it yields CASSPGPSSGANVLTF.

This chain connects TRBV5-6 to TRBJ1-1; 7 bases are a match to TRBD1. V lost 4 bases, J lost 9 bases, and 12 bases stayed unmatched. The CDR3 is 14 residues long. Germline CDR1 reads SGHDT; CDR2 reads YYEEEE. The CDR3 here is CASSQDRADAKAFF. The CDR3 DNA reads TGTGCCAGCAGCCAAGACAGGGCTGACGCTAAAGCTTTCTTT.

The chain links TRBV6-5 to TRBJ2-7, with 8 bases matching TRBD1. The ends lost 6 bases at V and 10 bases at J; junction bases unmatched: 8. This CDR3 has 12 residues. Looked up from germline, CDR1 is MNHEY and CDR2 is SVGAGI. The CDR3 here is CASSLKGTGQYF. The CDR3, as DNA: TGTGCCAGCAGCTTAAAAGGGACAGGCCAGTACTTC.

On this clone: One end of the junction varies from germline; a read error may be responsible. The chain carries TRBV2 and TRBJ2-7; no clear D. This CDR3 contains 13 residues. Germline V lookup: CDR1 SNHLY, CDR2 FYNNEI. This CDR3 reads CASSAGLGYKQYF. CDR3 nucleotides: TGTGCCAGCAGTGCCGGGCTCGGCTACAAGCAGTACTTC.

This CDR3 is CASSPSPSYEQYF. In nucleotides, the CDR3 is TGTGCCAGCAGCCCGTCTCCCAGTTACGAGCAGTACTTC. The V call is TRBV11-1, the J call TRBJ2-7; D not certain. Germline V gene data show CDR1 as SGHAT and CDR2 as FQDESV (reference sequence). The CDR3 runs to 13 residues. Trimming pared 5 bases from V and 4 bases from J, leaving 12 bases between.

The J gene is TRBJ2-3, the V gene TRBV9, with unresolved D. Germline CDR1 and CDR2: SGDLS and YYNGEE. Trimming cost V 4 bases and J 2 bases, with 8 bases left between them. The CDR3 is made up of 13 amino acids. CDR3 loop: CASSSGITDTQYF. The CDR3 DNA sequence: TGTGCCAGCAGCTCAGGAATCACAGATACGCAGTATTTT.

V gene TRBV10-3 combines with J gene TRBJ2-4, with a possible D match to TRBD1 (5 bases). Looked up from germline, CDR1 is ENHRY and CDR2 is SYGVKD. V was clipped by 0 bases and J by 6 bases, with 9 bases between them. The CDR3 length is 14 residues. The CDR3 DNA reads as TGTGCCATCAGTGAGTCGATCGACAGAAACATTCAGTACTTC. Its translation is CAISESIDRNIQYF.